The 31 T cell receptor beta chains given below trace back to one sample, sequenced in a study of T-cell reconstitution after alpha-beta-depleted transplantation in children. A library of TCRbeta sequences, prepared with unique molecular identifiers, was generated. TCRdb re-derived calls from the PCR reads in MiXCR, one entry per CDR3 protein. Among 440,000 or so distinct CDR3 sequences listed, about a tenth were seen once. This specimen consisted of PBMCs from the stem cell graft donor, obtained from the stem cell graft. These receptors all come from a human donor who donated a stem cell graft to a child with acute myeloid leukemia.

This clonotype showed up many times. The gene calls are TRBV11-2 and TRBJ2-1; TRBD2 matches at 8 bases. CDR1 and CDR2 from the germline V gene are SGHAT and FQNNGV. The CDR3 is made up of 14 amino acids. J gave up 9 bases and V 1 base, and 5 bases lay outside the gene matches. DNA for the CDR3: TGTGCCAGCAGCTTAGCGGGGGGGCAGGTTGAGCAGTTCTTC. Translated: CASSLAGGQVEQFF.

As DNA, the CDR3 is TGTGCCAGCAGCTTAGAGGCTGGGACTAGCGGCTACAATGAGCAGTTCTTC. It encodes CASSLEAGTSGYNEQFF. The rearrangement uses TRBV11-2 and TRBJ2-1, with 11 bases aligning to TRBD2. Germline V gives CDR1 SGHAT, CDR2 FQNNGV. The CDR3 consists of 17 residues. V was clipped by 0 bases and J by 3 bases; unmatched bases: 4.

This clonotype showed up many times. This chain uses TRBV12-3 or TRBV12-4 with TRBJ2-7, with TRBD2 identical over 9 bases. The CDR3 totals 15 residues. J lost 3 bases, V lost 5 bases, and 8 bases had no gene match. CDR3 sequence reads: CASSLRSSGNYEQYF. CDR3 nucleotide sequence: TGTGCCAGCAGTCTCCGGTCTAGCGGGAACTACGAGCAGTACTTC.

This clonotype has a count of ten or more. The CDR3 sequence is CASSFTGAYEQYF. The CDR3 DNA follows: TGTGCCAGCAGTTTTACAGGGGCCTACGAGCAGTACTTC. V is TRBV12-3 or TRBV12-4 and J is TRBJ2-7; 7 bases are shared with TRBD1. The CDR3 loop spans 13 amino acids. With 3 bases clipped from V and 2 bases from J, the junction kept 1 base outside the gene matches.

This chain connects TRBV4-3 to TRBJ1-4, with 8 bases that match TRBD1. The V gene's germline CDR1 is LGHNA and CDR2 YSLEER. The CDR3 sequence is 16 residues long. With V trimmed by 3 bases and J by 8 bases, 11 bases remained unmatched. The CDR3 sequence is CASSQGQGALGEKLFF. The CDR3 DNA is TGCGCCAGCAGCCAGGGGCAGGGGGCGTTGGGAGAAAAACTGTTTTTT.

This clonotype was counted a few times. The gene calls are TRBV5-1 and TRBJ1-1, with D uncertain. The CDR3 extends over 14 amino acids. Trimming pared 0 bases from V and 1 base from J, leaving 7 bases between. Germline loops: CDR1 SGHRS, CDR2 YFSETQ. CDR3 loop: CASSLGAPNTEAFF. CDR3 nucleotide sequence: TGCGCCAGCAGCTTGGGGGCTCCGAACACTGAAGCTTTCTTT.

This clonotype was recorded at least ten times. The rearrangement uses TRBV20-1 and TRBJ2-3; TRBD1 matches 7 bases. With 3 bases clipped from V and 4 bases from J, the junction kept 4 bases outside the gene matches. Germline loops: CDR1 DFQATT, CDR2 SNEGSKA (reference sequence). This CDR3 region has 13 residues. The CDR3 loop is CSASTTGPDTQYF. The CDR3 bases are TGCAGTGCTAGCACGACAGGGCCAGATACGCAGTATTTT.

The chain recombines TRBV5-1 with TRBJ2-7; D not resolved. The CDR3 sequence is 13 residues long. V was shortened by 2 bases and J by 0 bases, with 6 bases between the two germline ends. Germline lookup yields CDR1 SGHRS and CDR2 YFSETQ. Here the CDR3 reads CASSFRSSYEQYF. For the CDR3, the DNA is TGCGCCAGCAGCTTCCGAAGCTCCTACGAGCAGTACTTC.

The chain has TRBV7-9 and TRBJ2-3; D is ambiguous. CDR3 size: 13 residues. The V and J ends lost 3 bases and 3 bases respectively, with 7 bases between them. Germline V gene sequence: CDR1 SEHNR, CDR2 FQNEAQ (reference sequence). The CDR3 is CASSFTQTDTQYF. As DNA, the CDR3 is TGTGCCAGCAGCTTTACTCAGACAGATACGCAGTATTTT.

This clonotype came up a few times. V usage is TRBV3-1 and J usage is TRBJ2-3; 7 bases agree with TRBD1. Trimming removed 4 bases from V and 5 bases from J; junction bases left unmatched: 3. The CDR3 is made up of 13 amino acids. The germline gives CDR1 LGHDT, CDR2 YNNKEL (reference sequence). CDR3 sequence: CASSPGTVDTQYF. DNA of the CDR3: TGTGCCAGCAGCCCGGGGACAGTAGATACGCAGTATTTT.

This sequence joins TRBV19 and TRBJ2-1; D not resolved. Germline loops: CDR1 LNHDA, CDR2 SQIVND (reference sequence). CDR3 size: 17 residues. Deletions cut 0 bases from V and 5 bases from J, with 17 bases between. The CDR3: CASSIDSQPSLHNEQFF. For the CDR3, the DNA is TGTGCCAGTAGTATAGATTCACAGCCCTCCCTACACAATGAGCAGTTCTTC.

This clonotype was seen only a few times. Here the CDR3 DNA reads TGTGCCAGCCAGATGGGCGGGGGTGGAGAGACCCAGTACTTC. Amino acid sequence: CASQMGGGGETQYF. The V gene is TRBV12-3 or TRBV12-4, the J gene TRBJ2-5; 7 nucleotides line up with TRBD2. CDR3 length: 14 amino acids. V gave up 8 bases and J gave up 4 bases; unmatched junction bases: 10.

The V gene is TRBV7-3, the J gene TRBJ2-6; TRBD1 agrees at 8 bases. The ends lost 4 bases at V and 3 bases at J; junction bases unmatched: 5. The CDR3 extends over 16 amino acids. Germline V lookup: CDR1 SGHTA, CDR2 FQGTGA. The CDR3 sequence is CASSSPRGLGANVLTF. The CDR3 DNA reads as TGTGCCAGCAGCTCACCCAGGGGGCTTGGGGCCAACGTCCTGACTTTC.

This clonotype was counted ten times or more. The rearrangement links TRBV5-1 to TRBJ1-6, with a possible D match to TRBD1 (5 bases). The ends were cut back, 1 base at V and 8 bases at J, with 10 bases in the middle. The CDR3 totals 14 residues. Looked up from germline, CDR1 is SGHRS and CDR2 is YFSETQ. CDR3 region: CASSLKTEDSPLHF. The CDR3 nucleotides are TGCGCCAGCAGCTTGAAGACAGAAGATTCACCCCTCCACTTT.

The sample holds a few counts of this clonotype. The rearrangement links TRBV11-2 to TRBJ1-4; TRBD1 is a possible D gene (5 bases). Germline V CDR1 and CDR2: SGHAT, FQNNGV. V was shortened by 2 bases and J by 5 bases, with 21 bases between the two germline ends. The CDR3 sequence is 18 residues long. CDR3 in amino acids: CASSLRAWLTAENEKLFF. CDR3 nucleotide sequence: TGTGCCAGCAGCTTAAGGGCGTGGTTGACAGCTGAAAATGAAAAACTGTTTTTT.

This chain connects TRBV20-1 to TRBJ2-3, with D unresolved. Trimming pared 6 bases from V and 4 bases from J, leaving 14 bases between. The germline gives CDR1 DFQATT, CDR2 SNEGSKA (reference sequence). This CDR3 has 13 residues. This CDR3 is CSAPIGLADTQYF. The CDR3 DNA reads as TGCAGTGCCCCCATTGGATTGGCAGATACGCAGTATTTT.

For the CDR3, the DNA is TGCGCCAGCAGAAAGGCCACGAACACCGGGGAGCTGTTTTTT. Translating gives CASRKATNTGELFF. V usage is TRBV5-1 and J usage is TRBJ2-2, with D uncertain. The germline V gene encodes CDR1 SGHRS and CDR2 YFSETQ. CDR3 length equals 14 residues. With 5 bases removed from V and 0 bases from J, the gap between germline ends came to 8 bases. The variable domain in full, completed from reference TRBV5-1 and TRBJ2-2, reads KAGVTQTPRYLIKTRGQQVTLSCSPISGHRSVSWYQQTPGQGLQFLFEYFSETQRNKGNFPGRFSGRQFSNSRSEMNVSTLELGDSALYLCASRKATNTGELFFGEGSRLTVL.

This clonotype was found a few times. The J gene is TRBJ2-1, the V gene TRBV20-1; D unclear. The CDR3 is 11 amino acids. V was trimmed by 3 bases and J by 8 bases, leaving 8 bases between them. The germline V gene encodes CDR1 DFQATT and CDR2 SNEGSKA (reference sequence). For the CDR3, the DNA is TGCAGTGCTAGCCTTAGCTATGAGCAGTTCTTC. Protein: CSASLSYEQFF.

This clonotype was seen a few times. The chain links TRBV10-2 to TRBJ1-2; D remains ambiguous. The CDR3 consists of 14 residues. Germline V gene sequence: CDR1 WSHSY, CDR2 SAAADI. V was clipped by 8 bases and J by 3 bases, with 16 bases between them. The CDR3 region has the DNA TGCGCCAGCGGACCGGGTGAGGGTCACTATGGCTACACCTTC. Amino acids: CASGPGEGHYGYTF.

V and J are TRBV10-3 and TRBJ1-5, with unresolved D. The CDR3 loop spans 14 amino acids. V was trimmed by 6 bases and J by 4 bases, leaving 13 bases between them. Germline-derived CDR1 and CDR2 are ENHRY and SYGVKD. CDR3 sequence: CAISTKDGNQPQHF. The DNA of the CDR3 is TGTGCCATCAGCACGAAGGACGGGAATCAGCCCCAGCATTTT.

A few counts support this clonotype. The V and J genes are TRBV15 and TRBJ2-7; TRBD2 aligns across 8 bases. There are 19 residues in the CDR3. CDR1 and CDR2 (germline): LNHNV, YYDKDF (reference sequence). The junction had 22 bases not matched to a gene; V was cut back by 5 bases and J by 4 bases. CDR3 coding DNA: TGTGCCACCAGCGGTTGGACTAGCCGCCCCGCCGGCGGGGTATACGAGCAGTACGTC. Translating gives CATSGWTSRPAGGVYEQYV.

This clonotype showed up just a few times. V usage is TRBV27 and J usage is TRBJ2-1; no clear D gene. Germline V gene sequence: CDR1 MNHEY, CDR2 SMNVEV (reference sequence). With 3 bases removed from V and 5 bases from J, the gap between germline ends came to 14 bases. There are 15 residues in the CDR3. CDR3 nucleotides: TGTGCCAGCAGTTTCCTCCCGGAATATAACAATGAGCAGTTCTTC. It specifies CASSFLPEYNNEQFF.

This clonotype was observed a handful of times. The chain recombines TRBV5-5 with TRBJ1-6; D is unclear. With 3 bases removed from V and 5 bases from J, the gap between germline ends came to 12 bases. The CDR3 is made up of 15 amino acids. CDR1 and CDR2 from the germline V gene are SGHKS and YYEKEE (reference sequence). The CDR3 protein is CASSSQGQNNSPLHF. In nucleotides, the CDR3 is TGTGCCAGCAGCTCCCAAGGGCAGAATAATTCACCCCTCCACTTT.

This clonotype was seen many times. The rearrangement joins TRBV29-1 to TRBJ1-2, with 7 nucleotides matching TRBD1. The J segment lost 0 bases and the V segment lost 5 bases, leaving 9 bases of the junction unmatched. The CDR3 totals 15 residues. The germline V gene encodes CDR1 SQVTM and CDR2 ANQGSEA. CDR3: CSVKVGTDSNYGYTF. As DNA, the CDR3 is TGCAGCGTTAAAGTCGGGACAGACTCTAACTATGGCTACACCTTC.

In nucleotides, the CDR3 is TGTGCCAGCACCTCACAGGGATTAGAGAACATTCAGTACTTC. Its protein product is CASTSQGLENIQYF. The V call is TRBV18, the J call TRBJ2-4, with D perhaps matching TRBD1 (6 bases). Trimming removed 8 bases at V and 7 bases at J, with 18 bases between. The CDR3 totals 14 residues. Germline V gene sequence: CDR1 KGHSH, CDR2 LQKENI. Using reference TRBV18 and TRBJ2-4 for the parts outside the CDR3, the full variable domain is NAGVMQNPRHLVRRRGQEARLRCSPMKGHSHVYWYRQLPEEGLKFMVYLQKENIIDESGMPKERFSAEFPKEGPSILRIQQVVRGDSAAYFCASTSQGLENIQYFGAGTRLSVL.

This clonotype was detected a few times. The J gene is TRBJ2-3, the V gene TRBV20-1, with 9 positions matching TRBD1. This CDR3 has 16 residues. V gave up 3 bases and J gave up 3 bases; unmatched junction bases: 10. Germline lookup yields CDR1 DFQATT and CDR2 SNEGSKA (reference sequence). The CDR3 bases are TGCAGTGCTAGGGGTCCGGGACAGGGTTTTACAGATACGCAGTATTTT. Encoded protein: CSARGPGQGFTDTQYF.

This chain links TRBV7-9 with TRBJ2-1; TRBD1 matches at 10 bases. Germline lookup yields CDR1 SEHNR and CDR2 FQNEAQ (reference sequence). The CDR3 is 16 amino acids. The ends lost 5 bases at V and 8 bases at J; junction bases unmatched: 12. The CDR3 nucleotides are TGTGCCAGCAGCCCGGAGGGACAGGGGTTGAGGGATGAGCAGTTCTTC. Encoded protein: CASSPEGQGLRDEQFF.

Note on this clonotype: One base away lies a much larger clone, so this may be a sequencing read error. The V and J genes are TRBV7-2 and TRBJ1-1; 8 bases match TRBD1. The CDR3 has 14 amino acids. Germline CDR1 reads SGHTA; CDR2 reads FQGNSA. The CDR3 protein is CARSLEATGGRAFF. In nucleotides, the CDR3 is TGTGCCCGCAGCTTAGAGGCTACAGGGGGGAGAGCTTTCTTT.

The sample holds many counts of this clonotype. The gene calls are TRBV9 and TRBJ2-2; 8 nucleotides match TRBD2. Germline trimming cut 3 bases from V and 5 bases from J; bases unmatched to any gene: 6. The CDR3 covers 15 residues. The germline V gene encodes CDR1 SGDLS and CDR2 YYNGEE. CDR3 sequence (DNA): TGTGCCAGCAGCGCCCCGGGACTAGGAACCGGGGAGCTGTTTTTT. This translates into CASSAPGLGTGELFF.

The chain has TRBV10-3 and TRBJ2-7; 8 bases align to TRBD1. V was clipped by 2 bases and J by 0 bases; unmatched bases: 3. The length of the CDR3 is 15 residues. Germline values: CDR1 ENHRY, CDR2 SYGVKD. CDR3 DNA: TGTGCCATCAGTGAGGGACAGGGTAGCTCCTACGAGCAGTACGTC. As protein: CAISEGQGSSYEQYV.

This clonotype was seen at least ten times. The chain joins TRBV5-6 to TRBJ2-7; TRBD2 might be the D (5 bases). V lost 5 bases to trimming and J lost 0 bases, with 12 bases between them. Germline values: CDR1 SGHDT, CDR2 YYEEEE. The CDR3 extends over 14 amino acids. The CDR3 coding sequence is TGTGCCAGCAGGTGGAGGCTAGACTCCTACGAGCAGTACTTC. Amino acid sequence: CASRWRLDSYEQYF. Filled out from reference TRBV5-6 and TRBJ2-7, the complete variable domain reads DAGVTQSPTHLIKTRGQQVTLRCSPKSGHDTVSWYQQALGQGPQFIFQYYEEEERQRGNFPDRFSGHQFPNYSSELNVNALLLGDSALYLCASRWRLDSYEQYFGPGTRLTVT.